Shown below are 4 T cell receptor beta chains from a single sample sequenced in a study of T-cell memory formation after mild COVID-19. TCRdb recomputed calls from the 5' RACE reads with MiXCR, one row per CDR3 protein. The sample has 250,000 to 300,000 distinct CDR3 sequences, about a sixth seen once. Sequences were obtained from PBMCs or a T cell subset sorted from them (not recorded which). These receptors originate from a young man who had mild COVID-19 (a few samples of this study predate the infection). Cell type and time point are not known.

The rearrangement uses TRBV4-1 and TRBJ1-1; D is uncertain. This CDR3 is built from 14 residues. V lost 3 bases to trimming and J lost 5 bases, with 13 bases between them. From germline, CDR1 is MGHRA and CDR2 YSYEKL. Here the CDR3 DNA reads TGCGCCAGCAGCCATATAGGGTTGGAGACTGAAGCTTTCTTT. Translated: CASSHIGLETEAFF.

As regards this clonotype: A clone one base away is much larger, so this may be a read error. CDR3 residues: CASSEAGELFF. The CDR3 DNA follows: TGTGCCAGCTCAGAAGCCGGGGAGCTGTTTTTT. J is TRBJ2-2 and V is TRBV18, with D hard to call. CDR1 and CDR2 (germline): KGHSH, LQKENI. V lost 5 bases and J lost 6, with 4 bases in between. The CDR3 loop spans 11 amino acids.

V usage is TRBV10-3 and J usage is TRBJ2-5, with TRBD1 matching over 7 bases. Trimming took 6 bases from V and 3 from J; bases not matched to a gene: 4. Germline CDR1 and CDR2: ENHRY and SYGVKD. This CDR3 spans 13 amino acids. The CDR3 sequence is CAIRGTEKETQYF. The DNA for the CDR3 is TGTGCCATCAGGGGGACAGAGAAAGAGACCCAGTACTTC.

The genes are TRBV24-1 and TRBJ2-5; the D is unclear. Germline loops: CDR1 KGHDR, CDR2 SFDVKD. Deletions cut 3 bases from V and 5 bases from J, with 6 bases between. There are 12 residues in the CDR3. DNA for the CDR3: TGTGCCACCAGTGATCAGAGGGAGACCCAGTACTTC. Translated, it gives CATSDQRETQYF.